This T cell receptor (beta chain) was captured by sequencing in a study of blood T cell repertoires in COVID-19 (dated by TCRdb to about 2020). Looking at the study overall: The collaborator samples originated in the United States, Italy and Spain and spanned the acute and convalescent phases of COVID-19. The prospective study material was composed of cDNA or gDNA derived from T cells, B-cell-depleted T cells, or PBMCs. Where available, HLA class I and class II types were obtained from metadata supplied by the sample provider rather than from assay-based typing. The repertoires were released in a freely available public database meant as a resource for research on the immune response to SARS-CoV-2. Deeply sampled blood TCRbeta repertoires from subjects exposed to, actively infected with, or recovered from COVID-19 were included in the dataset. The samples were drawn from the first 160 participants of the ongoing ImmuneRACE study and from 950 to 1,500 subjects provided by 6 global collaborators. The sample metadata nearly always contained a de-identified subject ID, COVID-19 status, age in years and sex. Paper-wide results and their limitations: Clinical and demographic metadata were provided uncurated, with the amount varying by source and participant.

TCRbeta CDR3 regions were amplified from genomic DNA by means of the immunoSEQ Assay, a bias-controlled multiplex PCR. The original methods were these. Within the assay, amplification of reference gene primers was used to estimate how many nucleated cells each sample contained. To quantify the absolute abundance of each unique TCRbeta CDR3 rearrangement, sequence reads were collapsed and filtered. For each sample, productive Simpson clonality was calculated by taking the square root of Simpson's diversity index across productive rearrangements. TCRdb obtained this table from immuneACCESS and retained in-frame rearrangements with V and J assigned. These tables miss some clones; where compared with another copy, unresolved V genes account for less than half of the shortfall, and the remainder is unexplained. Clone size and V and J calls were adopted from that table, with D and trimming inferred from the DNA. The sample data list hundreds of thousands of clones, and 75% to 85% of these were observed just once. Around 7.5% of the sample comes from the top ten.

To note about this clone: There is no known antigen for this receptor. One base away there is no much larger clone; base qualities are not given.

One collaborating source in Seattle enrolled patients while the patients were actively infected and followed the patients over time throughout the course of disease. Each collaborating institution followed its own protocols to collect whole blood in K2EDTA tubes. For TCRbeta analysis, collaborators shipped samples as frozen whole blood, isolated PBMCs, or DNA extracted from either of those sample types. The germline V gene supplies CDR1 KGHSH and CDR2 LQKENI. Trimming takes 5 bases off V and 10 bases off J; junction bases not matched to a gene: 8. From the cysteine through the phenylalanine, the CDR3 covers 13 amino acids. The read is trimmed to its CDR3 DNA, 39 bases read in frame from base 1.

The sequenced material came from peripheral blood. The chain joins TRBV18 to TRBJ1-1, with 9 middle bases fitting TRBD1. The source of this sequence is an elderly woman with COVID-19, enrolled during active disease. The DNA sequence follows: TGTGCCAGCTCAAGAACAGGGGGCATAGGAGCTTTCTTT. Protein translation: CASSRTGGIGAFF. Outside the CDR3, residues come from the reference TRBV18 and TRBJ1-1 proteins, so the full variable domain is: NAGVMQNPRHLVRRRGQEARLRCSPMKGHSHVYWYRQLPEEGLKFMVYLQKENIIDESGMPKERFSAEFPKEGPSILRIQQVVRGDSAAYFCASSRTGGIGAFFGQGTRLTVV.